This T cell receptor (beta chain) was observed in a study of cytomegalovirus exposure and HLA in healthy donors. PCR employed 60 Vbeta and 13 Jbeta primers. Method: immunoSEQ multiplex PCR; TCRdb's copy keeps in-frame clones and lacks some. The sample carries some 180,000 clones, 81% recorded once. Overall study findings and caveats: Cytomegalovirus-associated TCR beta chains were listed, numbering 164. Segments of the TCR beta V type were, in most cases, productive about 87% or about 30% of the time in an earlier analysis.

The V and J ends lost 0 bases and 5 bases respectively, with 11 bases between them. The CDR3 consists of 15 residues. Germline CDR1 is MNHEY and CDR2 is SMNVEV (reference sequence). This clone was seen once. What it recognizes is unknown. The receptor comes from a man aged 35 to 55 in good health and CMV-seropositive. The chain has TRBV27 and TRBJ2-1; D perhaps matches TRBD1 (5 bases). The specimen was PBMCs. In DNA, the CDR3 is TGTGCCAGCAGTTTATCGGCGACAGTTAACAATGAGCAGTTCTTC. Translated: CASSLSATVNNEQFF.